This is a list of T cell receptor beta chains from one sample in a study of Graves' ophthalmopathy and Graves' hyperthyroidism. TCRdb re-called the multiplex PCR reads through MiXCR, storing one row per CDR3 protein. The sample has about 620,000 distinct CDR3 sequences, 20% to 25% seen once. What was sequenced was peripheral blood. The receptors were sampled from a woman younger than 30 with stable Graves' hyperthyroidism. Some clones in this sample may be carry-over from other donors' samples. Each CDR3 is given with its conserved first and last residue. The D gene is left open where the match is weak. Part of the rows lack a size; the others show once, few, many or a class for expanded clones.

clone_size j_call v_call d_call cdr3_aa cdr3_nt
many TRBJ2-7 TRBV12-3/TRBV12-4 NA CASRDEDEQYF TGTGCCAGCAGGGACGAGGACGAGCAGTACTTC
few TRBJ2-2 TRBV18 NA CASSPRGVSGELFF TGTGCCAGCTCACCAAGGGGCGTTTCCGGGGAGCTGTTTTTT
many TRBJ1-2 TRBV11-2 NA CASSLASGHTF TGTGCCAGCAGCTTAGCTAGCGGCCACACCTTC
once TRBJ1-6 TRBV28 TRBD1 CASLQGYNSPLHF TGTGCCAGTCTACAGGGGTATAATTCACCCCTCCACTTT
many TRBJ1-1 TRBV29-1 TRBD1 CSAQGQMNTEAFF TGCAGCGCCCAGGGACAGATGAACACTGAAGCTTTCTTT
few TRBJ1-2 TRBV4-1 NA CASSQAGGFYYGYTF TGCGCCAGCAGCCAAGCGGGCGGTTTCTACTATGGCTACACCTTC
few TRBJ1-2 TRBV24-1 NA CATSDHDGENYGYTF TGTGCCACCAGTGATCATGACGGGGAGAACTATGGCTACACCTTC
many TRBJ1-1 TRBV5-1 NA CASSNSGRTTDTEAFF TGCGCCAGCAGCAACTCTGGGCGCACAACCGACACTGAAGCTTTCTTT
NA TRBJ1-1 TRBV12-3/TRBV12-4 NA CASTTGTHIGTEAFF TGTGCCAGCACCACGGGGACCCATATCGGCACTGAAGCTTTCTTT
few TRBJ1-5 TRBV4-1 NA CASSQDPHQPQHF TGCGCCAGCAGCCAAGATCCTCATCAGCCCCAGCATTTT
many TRBJ1-2 TRBV12-3/TRBV12-4 TRBD1 CASTSRAGGDGGYTF TGTGCCAGCACTTCCCGGGCAGGGGGCGACGGAGGCTACACCTTC
NA TRBJ1-3 TRBV30 NA CAWSAANTIYF TGTGCCTGGAGTGCTGCCAACACCATATATTTT
many TRBJ1-5 TRBV12-3/TRBV12-4 TRBD1 CASSLGTGDQPQHF TGTGCCAGCAGTTTAGGGACAGGGGATCAGCCCCAGCATTTT
many TRBJ2-5 TRBV6-5 NA CASTALRAETQYF TGTGCCAGCACCGCCCTACGTGCAGAGACCCAGTACTTC
NA TRBJ2-5 TRBV20-1 TRBD2 CSAHGGGEETQYF TGCAGTGCCCACGGGGGGGGGGAAGAGACCCAGTACTTC
NA TRBJ1-5 TRBV18 NA CASSTTRQGNQPQHF TGTGCCAGCTCAACAACAAGACAAGGCAATCAGCCCCAGCATTTT
many TRBJ2-6 TRBV30 TRBD1 CACQLGTGVSGANVLTF TGTGCCTGTCAGCTAGGGACAGGGGTCTCTGGGGCCAACGTCCTGACTTTC
few TRBJ1-2 TRBV5-1 TRBD1 CASSMGQKGYGYTF TGCGCCAGCAGCATGGGACAGAAGGGCTATGGCTACACCTTC
many TRBJ1-1 TRBV12-3/TRBV12-4 NA CASRGRSPEAFF TGTGCCAGCAGGGGCCGATCCCCTGAAGCTTTCTTT
few TRBJ2-5 TRBV5-1 NA CASSLGESSSWETQYF TGCGCCAGCAGCCTTGGGGAATCGTCGTCGTGGGAGACCCAGTACTTC
NA TRBJ2-5 TRBV6-4 NA CAARRVRETQYF TGTGCGGCCAGGAGGGTAAGAGAGACCCAGTACTTC
NA TRBJ2-5 TRBV7-2 TRBD1 CASSPGGASQYF TGTGCCAGCAGTCCAGGGGGCGCATCCCAGTACTTC
NA TRBJ2-6 TRBV9 NA CASSVSGPPLSGANVLTF TGTGCCAGCAGCGTTTCAGGGCCACCCCTCTCTGGGGCCAACGTCCTGACTTTC
few TRBJ2-7 TRBV29-1 NA CSVVGASYEQYF TGCAGCGTGGTTGGGGCCTCCTACGAGCAGTACTTC
many TRBJ1-3 TRBV18 NA CASSLDRNTIYF TGTGCCAGCTCGCTCGACCGAAACACCATATATTTT
few TRBJ1-5 TRBV19 NA CASMWGGSNQPQHF TGTGCCAGTATGTGGGGTGGTAGCAATCAGCCCCAGCATTTT
many TRBJ2-7 TRBV15 TRBD2 CATSSSSGDPYEQYF TGTGCCACCAGCAGTAGTAGCGGGGACCCCTACGAGCAGTACTTC
NA TRBJ2-2 TRBV30 TRBD2 CAWNPGGSGELFF TGTGCCTGGAACCCGGGGGGATCCGGGGAGCTGTTTTTT